These T cell receptor beta chains were read from a single sample in a study of blood T cell repertoires in COVID-19. Measured with immunoSEQ multiplex PCR; TCRdb has only the in-frame clones, and not every one. The repertoire holds about 250,000 clones, with about nine tenths as singletons. The sample comprised PBMCs or T cells enriched from blood (not recorded which). The receptors come from a woman between 50 and 59 years old who had recovered from COVID-19. CDR3s include the opening cysteine and the closing phenylalanine or tryptophan. The order of the fields is CDR3 length, D gene, J gene, clone size, V gene, CDR3 protein, CDR3 DNA. D genes are given only for firm matches. Clone size appears in some rows only: once, few, many, or a class for an expanded clone.

len: 15
d_gene: TRBD2
j_gene: TRBJ2-1
abundance: .
v_gene: TRBV7-8
CDR3aa: CASSFLAGGGNEQFF
CDR3nt: TGTGCCAGCAGCTTTCTTGCGGGAGGTGGCAATGAGCAGTTCTTC

len: 11
d_gene: TRBD1
j_gene: TRBJ1-1
abundance: .
v_gene: TRBV19
CDR3aa: CATGDYTEAFF
CDR3nt: TGTGCTACAGGGGATTACACTGAAGCTTTCTTT

len: 15
d_gene: .
j_gene: TRBJ1-5
abundance: .
v_gene: TRBV4-1
CDR3aa: CASSQDSGAHQPQHF
CDR3nt: TGCGCCAGCAGCCAAGATAGCGGGGCCCATCAGCCCCAGCATTTT

len: 16
d_gene: .
j_gene: TRBJ1-6
abundance: .
v_gene: TRBV28
CDR3aa: CASSFRAVRGDSPLHF
CDR3nt: TGTGCCAGCAGTTTTCGTGCGGTAAGGGGCGATTCACCCCTCCACTTT

len: 16
d_gene: TRBD1
j_gene: TRBJ1-4
abundance: .
v_gene: TRBV15
CDR3aa: CATSVGQVGSYEKLFF
CDR3nt: TGTGCCACCAGCGTAGGACAGGTCGGGAGTTATGAAAAACTGTTTTTT

len: 15
d_gene: TRBD2
j_gene: TRBJ2-7
abundance: .
v_gene: TRBV10-2
CDR3aa: CASSGVTSGSYEQYF
CDR3nt: TGCGCCAGCAGTGGGGTGACTAGCGGCTCCTACGAGCAGTACTTC

len: 11
d_gene: .
j_gene: TRBJ1-1
abundance: .
v_gene: TRBV3-1/TRBV3-2
CDR3aa: CASSQSTEAFF
CDR3nt: TGTGCCAGCAGCCAGAGCACTGAAGCTTTCTTT

len: 13
d_gene: .
j_gene: TRBJ1-2
abundance: .
v_gene: TRBV28
CDR3aa: CASRQDLNYGYTF
CDR3nt: TGTGCCAGCAGACAGGATCTCAACTATGGCTACACCTTC

len: 15
d_gene: .
j_gene: TRBJ2-2
abundance: .
v_gene: TRBV7-9
CDR3aa: CASSLVGSLSGELFF
CDR3nt: TGTGCCAGCAGCTTAGTGGGGAGTTTAAGCGGGGAGCTGTTTTTT

len: 16
d_gene: .
j_gene: TRBJ2-2
abundance: .
v_gene: TRBV19
CDR3aa: CASSIDRPGKTGELFF
CDR3nt: TGTGCCAGTAGTATAGATCGGCCGGGAAAGACCGGGGAGCTGTTTTTT

len: 14
d_gene: TRBD1
j_gene: TRBJ1-1
abundance: .
v_gene: TRBV5-1
CDR3aa: CASSLGGFDSEAFF
CDR3nt: TGCGCCAGCAGCTTAGGGGGCTTCGATAGTGAAGCTTTCTTT

len: 14
d_gene: .
j_gene: TRBJ1-1
abundance: .
v_gene: TRBV18
CDR3aa: CASSPLPGNTEAFF
CDR3nt: TGTGCCAGCTCACCACTCCCGGGGAACACTGAAGCTTTCTTT

len: 14
d_gene: .
j_gene: TRBJ2-1
abundance: .
v_gene: TRBV7-9
CDR3aa: CASSLGTTYNEQFF
CDR3nt: TGTGCCAGCAGCTTAGGGACTACGTACAATGAGCAGTTCTTC

len: 13
d_gene: .
j_gene: TRBJ1-1
abundance: .
v_gene: TRBV7-9
CDR3aa: CASSFVVNTEAFF
CDR3nt: TGTGCCAGCAGCTTCGTAGTGAACACTGAAGCTTTCTTT

len: 16
d_gene: .
j_gene: TRBJ2-3
abundance: .
v_gene: TRBV7-9
CDR3aa: CASSLASGGSTDTQYF
CDR3nt: TGTGCCAGCAGCTTAGCGTCCGGCGGGAGCACAGATACGCAGTATTTT

len: 14
d_gene: TRBD1
j_gene: TRBJ2-3
abundance: few
v_gene: TRBV10-1
CDR3aa: CASSLQGVTDTQYF
CDR3nt: TGCGCCAGCAGTCTTCAGGGGGTGACAGATACGCAGTATTTT

len: 16
d_gene: TRBD1
j_gene: TRBJ2-7
abundance: .
v_gene: TRBV19
CDR3aa: CASSIGGQGHSYEQYF
CDR3nt: TGTGCCAGTAGTATAGGCGGACAGGGGCACTCCTACGAGCAGTACTTC

len: 15
d_gene: .
j_gene: TRBJ1-4
abundance: .
v_gene: TRBV7-9
CDR3aa: CASSPRRPANENLFF
CDR3nt: TGTGCCAGCAGTCCCCGGAGACCAGCTAATGAAAACCTGTTTTTT

len: 16
d_gene: TRBD2
j_gene: TRBJ2-1
abundance: few
v_gene: TRBV4-1
CDR3aa: CASSQDPAGGANEQFF
CDR3nt: TGCGCCAGCAGCCAAGACCCAGCGGGAGGAGCCAATGAGCAGTTCTTC

len: 15
d_gene: .
j_gene: TRBJ2-7
abundance: once
v_gene: TRBV27
CDR3aa: CASSLGQGQTYEQYF
CDR3nt: TGTGCCAGCAGTTTGGGCCAGGGTCAAACCTACGAGCAGTACTTC

len: 14
d_gene: .
j_gene: TRBJ1-1
abundance: few
v_gene: TRBV9
CDR3aa: CASSVDGGNPEAFF
CDR3nt: TGTGCCAGCAGCGTAGATGGGGGGAATCCTGAAGCTTTCTTT

len: 16
d_gene: TRBD2
j_gene: TRBJ2-4
abundance: .
v_gene: TRBV11-2
CDR3aa: CASSLVSGMSKNIQYF
CDR3nt: TGTGCCAGCAGCTTAGTCAGCGGGATGTCCAAAAACATTCAGTACTTC

len: 15
d_gene: .
j_gene: TRBJ1-5
abundance: .
v_gene: TRBV19
CDR3aa: CASEDRPYSNQPQHF
CDR3nt: TGTGCCAGTGAGGACAGACCCTATAGCAATCAGCCCCAGCATTTT

len: 13
d_gene: .
j_gene: TRBJ2-2
abundance: .
v_gene: TRBV12-3/TRBV12-4
CDR3aa: CASSRENTGELFF
CDR3nt: TGTGCCAGCAGTCGGGAGAACACCGGGGAGCTGTTTTTT

len: 13
d_gene: .
j_gene: TRBJ1-1
abundance: few
v_gene: TRBV11-3
CDR3aa: CASSLGRSAEAFF
CDR3nt: TGTGCCAGCAGCTTAGGGCGTAGCGCTGAAGCTTTCTTT

len: 14
d_gene: TRBD1
j_gene: TRBJ1-1
abundance: .
v_gene: TRBV6-5
CDR3aa: CASKTLGGNTEAFF
CDR3nt: TGTGCCAGCAAAACACTAGGGGGCAACACTGAAGCTTTCTTT

len: 13
d_gene: TRBD1
j_gene: TRBJ1-2
abundance: once
v_gene: TRBV11-2
CDR3aa: CASSIDRVYGYTF
CDR3nt: TGTGCCAGCAGCATTGACAGGGTCTATGGCTACACCTTC

len: 14
d_gene: .
j_gene: TRBJ2-7
abundance: .
v_gene: TRBV7-8
CDR3aa: CASSQAGRHSSGYF
CDR3nt: TGTGCCAGCAGCCAGGCGGGACGGCACTCTAGTGGGTACTTC

len: 16
d_gene: .
j_gene: TRBJ2-2
abundance: .
v_gene: TRBV5-1
CDR3aa: CASSLLTGSNTGELFF
CDR3nt: TGCGCCAGCAGCTTGCTGACCGGGAGTAACACCGGGGAGCTGTTTTTT

len: 15
d_gene: TRBD1
j_gene: TRBJ1-2
abundance: .
v_gene: TRBV27
CDR3aa: CASSTGDRLHYGYTF
CDR3nt: TGTGCCAGCAGTACTGGGGACAGATTACACTATGGCTACACCTTC

len: 15
d_gene: .
j_gene: TRBJ1-6
abundance: .
v_gene: TRBV14
CDR3aa: CASSQRFGHLSPLHF
CDR3nt: TGTGCCAGCAGCCAGAGGTTTGGCCATCTCTCACCCCTCCACTTT

len: 13
d_gene: .
j_gene: TRBJ1-1
abundance: .
v_gene: TRBV20-1
CDR3aa: CSASFGGGTEAFF
CDR3nt: TGCAGTGCTAGTTTTGGGGGGGGAACTGAAGCTTTCTTT